Shown below are 5 T cell receptor beta chains from a single sample sequenced in a study of T cells after yellow fever vaccination. TCRdb processed the 5' RACE reads anew with MiXCR; each CDR3 protein has one entry. The repertoire consists of 150,000 to 200,000 distinct CDR3 sequences, with around 9.3% occurring once and the leading ten covering roughly 33%. The starting material was CD8+ T cells sorted from PBMCs, obtained 45 days after the yellow fever booster vaccination. The receptors come from a man younger than 35 who received the YFV17D yellow fever vaccine.

This clonotype has just a few counts. The chain carries TRBV12-3 or TRBV12-4 and TRBJ2-3; D gene uncertain. V dropped 6 bases and J dropped 1 base, with 14 bases sitting between them. The CDR3 is 15 residues long. The CDR3 region has the DNA TGTGCCAGCAGGGGCATGGGCGTGGGCACAGATACGCAGTATTTT. It translates to CASRGMGVGTDTQYF.

In its sample, this clonotype was seen a few times. The V gene is TRBV12-3 or TRBV12-4, the J gene TRBJ1-2; D gene ambiguous. This CDR3 has 11 residues. The V end lost 4 bases, the J end lost 8 bases, and 8 bases lay between the germline ends. The CDR3 DNA is TGTGCCAGCAGTTCCATAGGAGGCTACACCTTC. Protein: CASSSIGGYTF.

This clonotype has a handful of counts. V usage is TRBV7-9 and J usage is TRBJ1-1; TRBD1 agrees at 7 bases. Germline-derived CDR1 and CDR2 are SEHNR and FQNEAQ (reference sequence). Germline trimming cut 5 bases from V and 3 bases from J; bases unmatched to any gene: 9. CDR3 length: 15 residues. The CDR3 DNA follows: TGTGCCAGCAGCCAATCGACAGGGACCCACACTGAAGCTTTCTTT. This codes for CASSQSTGTHTEAFF.

This clonotype was seen a few times. This chain joins TRBV6-2 or TRBV6-3 and TRBJ2-1; D might be TRBD1 (6 bases). Germline CDR1 is MNHEY and CDR2 is SVGEGT. V was trimmed by 5 bases and J by 5 bases, leaving 10 bases between them. This CDR3 is 13 amino acids long. The CDR3 sequence is CASSQGTDNEQFF. The CDR3, as DNA: TGTGCCAGCAGTCAGGGGACGGACAATGAGCAGTTCTTC.

This clonotype was detected a few times. The V call is TRBV7-9, the J call TRBJ1-2, with TRBD1 identical over 7 bases. V lost 1 base, J lost 2 bases, and 10 bases stayed unmatched. The CDR3 extends over 17 amino acids. Looked up from germline, CDR1 is SEHNR and CDR2 is FQNEAQ (reference sequence). For the CDR3, the DNA is TGTGCCAGCAGCTTAGGCCCATGGACAGGTCGAAACTATGGCTACACCTTC. Encoded protein: CASSLGPWTGRNYGYTF.